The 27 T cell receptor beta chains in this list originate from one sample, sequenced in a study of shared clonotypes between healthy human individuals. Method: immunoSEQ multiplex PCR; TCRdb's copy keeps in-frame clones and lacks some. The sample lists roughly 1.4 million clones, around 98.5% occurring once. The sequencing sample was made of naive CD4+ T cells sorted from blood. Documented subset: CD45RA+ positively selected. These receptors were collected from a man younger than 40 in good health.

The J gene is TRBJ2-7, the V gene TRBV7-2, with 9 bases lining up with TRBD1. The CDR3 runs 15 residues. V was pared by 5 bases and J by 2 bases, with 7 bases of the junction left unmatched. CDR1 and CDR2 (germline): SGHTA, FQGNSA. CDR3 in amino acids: CASSAETGGAYEQYF. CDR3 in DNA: TGTGCCAGCAGCGCGGAGACAGGGGGAGCCTACGAGCAGTACTTC.

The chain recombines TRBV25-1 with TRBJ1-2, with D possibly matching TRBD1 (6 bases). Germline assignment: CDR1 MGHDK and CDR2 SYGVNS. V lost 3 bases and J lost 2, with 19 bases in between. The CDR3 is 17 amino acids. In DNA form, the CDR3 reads TGTGCCAGCAGTGATGTTGGGGGCGCTCTACTCAACTATGGCTACACCTTC. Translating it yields CASSDVGGALLNYGYTF.

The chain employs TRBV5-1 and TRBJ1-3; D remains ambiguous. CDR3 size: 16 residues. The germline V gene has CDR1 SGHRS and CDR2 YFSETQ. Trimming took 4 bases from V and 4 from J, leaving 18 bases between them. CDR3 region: CASSLGNPRWGNTIYF. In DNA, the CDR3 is TGCGCCAGCAGCCTCGGAAATCCTAGGTGGGGAAACACCATATATTTT.

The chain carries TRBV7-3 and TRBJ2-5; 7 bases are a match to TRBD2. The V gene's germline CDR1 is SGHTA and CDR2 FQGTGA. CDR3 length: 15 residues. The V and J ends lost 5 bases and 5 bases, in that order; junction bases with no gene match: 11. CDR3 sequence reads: CASSPDTGGEETQYF. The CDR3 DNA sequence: TGTGCCAGCAGCCCCGACACGGGGGGTGAGGAGACCCAGTACTTC.

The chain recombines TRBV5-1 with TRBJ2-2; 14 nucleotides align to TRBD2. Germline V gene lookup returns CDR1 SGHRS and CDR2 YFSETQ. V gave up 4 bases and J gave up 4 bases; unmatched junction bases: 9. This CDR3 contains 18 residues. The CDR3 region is CASSAGTSGGKITGELFF. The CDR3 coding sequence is TGCGCCAGCAGCGCCGGGACTAGCGGGGGAAAAATCACCGGGGAGCTGTTTTTT. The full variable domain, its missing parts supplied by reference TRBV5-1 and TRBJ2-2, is KAGVTQTPRYLIKTRGQQVTLSCSPISGHRSVSWYQQTPGQGLQFLFEYFSETQRNKGNFPGRFSGRQFSNSRSEMNVSTLELGDSALYLCASSAGTSGGKITGELFFGEGSRLTVL.

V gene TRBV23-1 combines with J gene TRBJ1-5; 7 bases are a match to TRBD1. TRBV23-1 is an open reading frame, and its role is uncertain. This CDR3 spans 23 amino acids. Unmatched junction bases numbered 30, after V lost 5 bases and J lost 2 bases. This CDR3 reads CASSSTPGQQSTLRQGGNQPQHF. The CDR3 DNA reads TGCGCCAGCAGTTCAACACCGGGACAGCAATCAACCCTTCGCCAAGGCGGCAATCAGCCCCAGCATTTT.

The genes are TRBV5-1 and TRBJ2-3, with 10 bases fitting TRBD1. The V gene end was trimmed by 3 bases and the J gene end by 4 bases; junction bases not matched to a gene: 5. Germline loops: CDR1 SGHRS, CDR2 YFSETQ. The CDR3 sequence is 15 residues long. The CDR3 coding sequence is TGCGCCAGCAGCTCAGGGACAGGGGCTCCAGATACGCAGTATTTT. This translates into CASSSGTGAPDTQYF.

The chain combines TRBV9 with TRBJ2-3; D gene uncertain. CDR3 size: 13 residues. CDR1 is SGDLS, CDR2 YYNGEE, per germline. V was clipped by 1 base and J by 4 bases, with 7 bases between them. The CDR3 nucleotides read TGTGCCAGCAGCGTACGGGCGGCAGATACGCAGTATTTT. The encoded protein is CASSVRAADTQYF.

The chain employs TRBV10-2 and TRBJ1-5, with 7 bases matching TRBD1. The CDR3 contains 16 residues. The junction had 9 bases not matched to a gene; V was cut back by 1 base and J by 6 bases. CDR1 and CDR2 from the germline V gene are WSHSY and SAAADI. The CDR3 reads CASSEYQGVGRQPQHF. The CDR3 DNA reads TGCGCCAGCAGTGAGTACCAGGGGGTAGGCCGTCAGCCCCAGCATTTT.

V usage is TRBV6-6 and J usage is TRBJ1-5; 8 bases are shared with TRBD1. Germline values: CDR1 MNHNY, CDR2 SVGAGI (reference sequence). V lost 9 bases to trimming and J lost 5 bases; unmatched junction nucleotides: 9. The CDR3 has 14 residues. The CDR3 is CASTPGQAYQPQHF. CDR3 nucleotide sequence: TGTGCCAGTACTCCGGGACAGGCCTATCAGCCCCAGCATTTT.

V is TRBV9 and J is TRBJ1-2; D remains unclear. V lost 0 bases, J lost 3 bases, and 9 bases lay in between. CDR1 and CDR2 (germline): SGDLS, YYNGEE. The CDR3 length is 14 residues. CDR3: CASSVEPAHYGYTF. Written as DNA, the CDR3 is TGTGCCAGCAGCGTAGAGCCAGCTCACTATGGCTACACCTTC.

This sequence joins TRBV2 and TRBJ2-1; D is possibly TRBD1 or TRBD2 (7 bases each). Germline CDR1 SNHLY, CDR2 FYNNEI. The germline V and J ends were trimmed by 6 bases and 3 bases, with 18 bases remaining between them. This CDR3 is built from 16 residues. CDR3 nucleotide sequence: TGTGCCAGCAGCCACCAGGGGGAGGGCCTCTACAATGAGCAGTTCTTC. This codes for CASSHQGEGLYNEQFF.

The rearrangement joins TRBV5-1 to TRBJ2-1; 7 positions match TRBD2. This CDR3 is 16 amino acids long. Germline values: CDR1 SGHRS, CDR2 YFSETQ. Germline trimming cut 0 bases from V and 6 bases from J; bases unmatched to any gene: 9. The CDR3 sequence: CASSLGGNLAVNEQFF. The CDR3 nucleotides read TGCGCCAGCAGCTTGGGAGGGAACCTAGCGGTCAATGAGCAGTTCTTC.

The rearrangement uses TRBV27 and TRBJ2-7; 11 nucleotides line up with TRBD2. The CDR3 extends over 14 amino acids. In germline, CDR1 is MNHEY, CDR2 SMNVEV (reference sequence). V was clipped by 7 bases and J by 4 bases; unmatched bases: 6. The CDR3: CASMLTSGAYEQYF. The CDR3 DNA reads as TGTGCCAGCATGCTGACTAGCGGGGCATACGAGCAGTACTTC.

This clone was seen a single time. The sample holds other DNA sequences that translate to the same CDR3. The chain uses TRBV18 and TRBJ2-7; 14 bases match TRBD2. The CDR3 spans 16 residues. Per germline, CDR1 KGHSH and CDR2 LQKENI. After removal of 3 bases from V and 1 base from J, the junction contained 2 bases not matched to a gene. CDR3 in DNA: TGTGCCAGCTCACCCCGACTAGCGGGAGGGTCCTACGAGCAGTACTTC. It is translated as CASSPRLAGGSYEQYF. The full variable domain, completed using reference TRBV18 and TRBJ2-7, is NAGVMQNPRHLVRRRGQEARLRCSPMKGHSHVYWYRQLPEEGLKFMVYLQKENIIDESGMPKERFSAEFPKEGPSILRIQQVVRGDSAAYFCASSPRLAGGSYEQYFGPGTRLTVT.

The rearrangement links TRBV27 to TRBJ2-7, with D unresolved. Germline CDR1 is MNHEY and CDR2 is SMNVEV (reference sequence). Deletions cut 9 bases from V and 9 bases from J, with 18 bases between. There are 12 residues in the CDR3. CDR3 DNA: TGTGCCAGTTCCGCTCGTGGATTGGCGCAGTACTTC. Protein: CASSARGLAQYF.

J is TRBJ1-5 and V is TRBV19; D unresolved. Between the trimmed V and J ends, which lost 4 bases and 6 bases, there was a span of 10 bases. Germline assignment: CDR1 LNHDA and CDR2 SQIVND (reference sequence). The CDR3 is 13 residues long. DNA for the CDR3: TGTGCCAGTAGTACGGACTACTCTCAGCCCCAGCATTTT. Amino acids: CASSTDYSQPQHF.

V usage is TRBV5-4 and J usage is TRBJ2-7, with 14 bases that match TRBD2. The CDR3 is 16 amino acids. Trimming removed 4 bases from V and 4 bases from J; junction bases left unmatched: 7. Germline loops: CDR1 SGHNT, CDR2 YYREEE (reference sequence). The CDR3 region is CASSRPGTSGSYEQYF. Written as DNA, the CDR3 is TGTGCCAGCAGCCGTCCGGGGACTAGCGGGAGTTACGAGCAGTACTTC. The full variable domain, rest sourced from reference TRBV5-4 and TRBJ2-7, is ETGVTQSPTHLIKTRGQQVTLRCSSQSGHNTVSWYQQALGQGPQFIFQYYREEENGRGNFPPRFSGLQFPNYSSELNVNALELDDSALYLCASSRPGTSGSYEQYFGPGTRLTVT.

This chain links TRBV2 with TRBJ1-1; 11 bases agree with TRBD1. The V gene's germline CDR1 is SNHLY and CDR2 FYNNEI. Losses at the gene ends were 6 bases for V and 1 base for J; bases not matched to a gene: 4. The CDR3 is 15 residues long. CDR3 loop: CASRGQGVGNTEAFF. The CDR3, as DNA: TGTGCCAGCAGGGGACAGGGGGTGGGGAACACTGAAGCTTTCTTT.

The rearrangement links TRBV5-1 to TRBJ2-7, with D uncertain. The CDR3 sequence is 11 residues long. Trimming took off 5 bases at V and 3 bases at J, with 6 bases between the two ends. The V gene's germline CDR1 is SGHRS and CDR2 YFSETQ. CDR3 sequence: CASRVGYEQYF. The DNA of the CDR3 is TGCGCCAGCAGGGTCGGCTACGAGCAGTACTTC. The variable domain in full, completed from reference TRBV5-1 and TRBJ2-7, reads KAGVTQTPRYLIKTRGQQVTLSCSPISGHRSVSWYQQTPGQGLQFLFEYFSETQRNKGNFPGRFSGRQFSNSRSEMNVSTLELGDSALYLCASRVGYEQYFGPGTRLTVT.

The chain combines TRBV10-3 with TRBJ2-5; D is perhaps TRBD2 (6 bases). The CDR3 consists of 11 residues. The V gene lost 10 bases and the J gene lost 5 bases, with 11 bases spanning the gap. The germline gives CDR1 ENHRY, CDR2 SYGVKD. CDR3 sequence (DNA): TGTGCCACAGGGACTGGCGAGACCCAGTACTTC. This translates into CATGTGETQYF.

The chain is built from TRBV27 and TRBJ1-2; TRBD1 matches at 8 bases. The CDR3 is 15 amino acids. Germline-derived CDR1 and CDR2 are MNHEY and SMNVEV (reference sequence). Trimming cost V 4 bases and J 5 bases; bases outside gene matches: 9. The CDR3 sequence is CASSYNRDRRYGYTF. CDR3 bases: TGTGCCAGCAGTTATAACCGGGACAGGAGATATGGCTACACCTTC.

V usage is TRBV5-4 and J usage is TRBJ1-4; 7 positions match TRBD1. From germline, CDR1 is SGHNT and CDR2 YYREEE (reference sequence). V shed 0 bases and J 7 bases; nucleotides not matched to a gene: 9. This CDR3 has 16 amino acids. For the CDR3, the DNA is TGTGCCAGCAGCTTGGAACCGGGACAGCCATCTGAAAAACTGTTTTTT. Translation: CASSLEPGQPSEKLFF.

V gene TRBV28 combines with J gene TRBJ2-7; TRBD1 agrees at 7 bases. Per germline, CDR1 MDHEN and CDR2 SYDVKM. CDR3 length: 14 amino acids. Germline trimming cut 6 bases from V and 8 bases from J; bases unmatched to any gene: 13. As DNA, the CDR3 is TGTGCCAGCAGCAAGACAGGGAAATTTGTAAAGCAGTACTTC. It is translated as CASSKTGKFVKQYF.

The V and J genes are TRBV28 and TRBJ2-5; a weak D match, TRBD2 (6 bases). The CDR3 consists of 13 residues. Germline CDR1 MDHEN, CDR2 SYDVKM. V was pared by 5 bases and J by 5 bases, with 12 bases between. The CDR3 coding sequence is TGTGCCAGCAGTGGGACTCCATGGGAGACCCAGTACTTC. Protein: CASSGTPWETQYF.

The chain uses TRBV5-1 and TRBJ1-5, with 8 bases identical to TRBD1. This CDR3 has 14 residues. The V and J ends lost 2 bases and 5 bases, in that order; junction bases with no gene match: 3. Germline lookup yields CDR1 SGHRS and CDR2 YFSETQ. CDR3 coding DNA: TGCGCCAGCAGCTTCGGGACAGGTTATCAGCCCCAGCATTTT. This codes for CASSFGTGYQPQHF.

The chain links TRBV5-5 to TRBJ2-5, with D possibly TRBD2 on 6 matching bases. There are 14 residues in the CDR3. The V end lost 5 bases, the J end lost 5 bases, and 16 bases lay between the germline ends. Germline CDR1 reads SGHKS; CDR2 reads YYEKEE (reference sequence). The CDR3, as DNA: TGTGCCAGCAGACCCCGGGCGGGGATGGAGACCCAGTACTTC. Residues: CASRPRAGMETQYF.